This TCR beta chain was captured in a study of blood T cell repertoires in COVID-19. Study overall: T cells, B-cell-depleted T cells, or PBMCs supplied cDNA or gDNA.

Recovered Cohort 3 donors showed two negative PCRs, clearance, or symptom resolution. Libraries were prepared by immunoSEQ multiplex PCR; TCRdb keeps only in-frame clonotypes and omits some of them. The profile shows 250,000 to 350,000 clones, 88% of them singletons. The sequence was obtained from a woman aged 50 to 60 who had recovered from COVID-19. The source material was PBMCs or T cells enriched from blood (not recorded which).

The CDR3 loop reads CASSLARGAPVEQYF. In DNA form, the CDR3 reads TGCGCCAGCAGCTTGGCTCGGGGAGCCCCCGTGGAGCAGTACTTC. This chain uses TRBV5-1 with TRBJ2-7; the D gene is possibly TRBD2 (5 bases). V gave up 0 bases and J gave up 7 bases, with 17 bases separating them. Germline V lookup: CDR1 SGHRS, CDR2 YFSETQ. This CDR3 has 15 residues.